The 18 T cell receptor beta chains reported below all come from one sample, sequenced in a study of PD-1 blockade in mismatch repair-deficient tumors. Produced via immunoSEQ multiplex PCR; TCRdb's table is partial and in-frame only. Counted here are 130,000 or so clones, about 88% occurring once; the ten biggest clones make up approximately 12%. The sample here was peripheral blood, taken 44 weeks after starting pembrolizumab. The receptors were sampled from an adult with mismatch repair-deficient cancer.

This clone has more than one count but fewer than ten. The chain is built from TRBV11-2 and TRBJ2-7; D is unresolved. CDR3 length: 14 residues. Germline values: CDR1 SGHAT, CDR2 FQNNGV. V was shortened by 0 bases and J by 2 bases, with 8 bases between the two germline ends. CDR3 residues: CASSLDLQTYEQYF. CDR3 nucleotide sequence: TGTGCCAGCAGCTTAGATTTACAGACCTACGAGCAGTACTTC. Based on the CDR3 plus reference TRBV11-2 and TRBJ2-7, the full variable domain is EAGVAQSPRYKIIEKRQSVAFWCNPISGHATLYWYQQILGQGPKLLIQFQNNGVVDDSQLPKDRFSAERLKGVDSTLKIQPAKLEDSAVYLCASSLDLQTYEQYFGPGTRLTVT.

CDR3: CASSQDPGNEQYF. In nucleotides, the CDR3 is TGCGCCAGCAGCCAAGATCCAGGGAACGAGCAGTACTTC. The V call is TRBV4-1, the J call TRBJ2-7; possibly TRBD1 for D (5 bases). The CDR3 extends over 13 amino acids. The germline gives CDR1 MGHRA, CDR2 YSYEKL. Trimming took 0 bases from V and 5 from J, leaving 8 bases between them.

The CDR3, as DNA: TGTGCCAGCAGCGCGATCGGGCGGGAGTACAATGAGCAGTTCTTC. Translation gives CASSAIGREYNEQFF. This chain connects TRBV7-3 to TRBJ2-1; 7 bases agree with TRBD2. V trimming: 5 bases; J trimming: 4 bases; junction bases outside the gene matches: 8. CDR1 SGHTA and CDR2 FQGTGA come from the germline V gene. This CDR3 has 15 amino acids.

J is TRBJ2-5 and V is TRBV28, with TRBD2 identical over 8 bases. V trimming: 5 bases; J trimming: 4 bases; junction bases outside the gene matches: 12. CDR3 length: 16 amino acids. Germline CDR1 MDHEN, CDR2 SYDVKM. This CDR3 is CASSPFSGIKRETQYF. DNA of the CDR3: TGTGCCAGCAGTCCGTTTAGCGGGATTAAGCGAGAGACCCAGTACTTC.

The chain combines TRBV5-1 with TRBJ2-7; 9 bases are a match to TRBD2. Per the germline V gene, CDR1 is SGHRS and CDR2 is YFSETQ. The CDR3 runs 14 residues. Trimming removed 0 bases from V and 2 bases from J; junction bases left unmatched: 0. The CDR3 loop reads CASSLVAGAYEQYF. Here the CDR3 DNA reads TGCGCCAGCAGCTTGGTAGCGGGGGCCTACGAGCAGTACTTC.

The rearrangement links TRBV9 to TRBJ1-3; D is ambiguous. This CDR3 is 14 amino acids long. CDR1 is SGDLS, CDR2 YYNGEE, per germline. The V end lost 1 base, the J end lost 0 bases, and 5 bases lay between the germline ends. CDR3 nucleotide sequence: TGTGCCAGCAGCGTATCGCGCTCTGGAAACACCATATATTTT. Protein product: CASSVSRSGNTIYF.

The chain links TRBV11-3 to TRBJ2-7; TRBD2 matches 7 bases. Losses at the gene ends were 5 bases for V and 2 bases for J; bases not matched to a gene: 12. Germline V gene lookup returns CDR1 SGHNT and CDR2 YENEEA. The CDR3 consists of 16 residues. In DNA form, the CDR3 reads TGTGCCAGCAGCACCTTGGAGTCGGGGAGGGCCTACGAGCAGTACTTC. It yields the protein CASSTLESGRAYEQYF.

The chain carries TRBV4-1 and TRBJ2-4; TRBD2 matches 9 bases. This CDR3 has 19 amino acids. V was clipped by 4 bases and J by 5 bases; unmatched bases: 18. CDR1 is MGHRA, CDR2 YSYEKL, per germline. The CDR3 DNA reads as TGCGCCAGCAGCCCCCTCGACGCGGGAGGGCCTTTGAATGAAAACATTCAGTACTTC. Amino acid sequence: CASSPLDAGGPLNENIQYF.

The V call is TRBV27, the J call TRBJ1-2, with 7 bases matching TRBD1. The junction had 14 bases not matched to a gene; V was cut back by 3 bases and J by 4 bases. The CDR3 consists of 17 residues. The V gene's germline CDR1 is MNHEY and CDR2 SMNVEV (reference sequence). The CDR3 DNA reads as TGTGCCAGCAGTTTGATGACAGGGCGCCGATTCCCCTATGGCTACACCTTC. This codes for CASSLMTGRRFPYGYTF.

This clone was detected only a few times. V usage is TRBV4-1 and J usage is TRBJ2-7; D gene uncertain. V was shortened by 1 base and J by 5 bases, with 9 bases between the two germline ends. Germline V lookup: CDR1 MGHRA, CDR2 YSYEKL. This CDR3 has 13 residues. The CDR3 protein is CASSQGGGNEQYF. CDR3 DNA: TGCGCCAGCAGCCAAGGGGGTGGGAACGAGCAGTACTTC.

This rearrangement joins TRBV9 to TRBJ2-3, with D perhaps TRBD2 (5 bases). This CDR3 has 15 residues. Deletions cut 4 bases from V and 0 bases from J, with 12 bases between. Germline CDR1 reads SGDLS; CDR2 reads YYNGEE. The CDR3 sequence: CASSNRGASTDTQYF. The DNA for the CDR3 is TGTGCCAGCAGCAACCGGGGTGCTAGCACAGATACGCAGTATTTT.

The chain is built from TRBV27 and TRBJ2-7; D is ambiguous. Germline CDR1 and CDR2: MNHEY and SMNVEV (reference sequence). The CDR3 has 15 amino acids. Trimming stripped 4 bases from V and 3 bases from J, with 16 bases between. The DNA for the CDR3 is TGTGCCAGCAGTTCCCCTGGCAGGCTAGTCTACGAGCAGTACTTC. The encoded protein is CASSSPGRLVYEQYF.

This rearrangement joins TRBV7-2 to TRBJ2-7; 10 bases are a match to TRBD2. V was clipped by 0 bases and J by 0 bases; unmatched bases: 11. From germline, CDR1 is SGHTA and CDR2 FQGNSA. This CDR3 spans 19 amino acids. CDR3 sequence: CASSLAPGLADGGSYEQYF. CDR3 in DNA: TGTGCCAGCAGCTTAGCTCCAGGACTAGCGGACGGGGGCTCCTACGAGCAGTACTTC.

J is TRBJ2-7 and V is TRBV11-2; maybe TRBD1 (6 bases). CDR1 is SGHAT and CDR2 is FQNNGV in the germline V gene. The CDR3 consists of 14 residues. With 3 bases removed from V and 5 bases from J, the gap between germline ends came to 14 bases. The CDR3 reads CASSLSQGTDEQYF. The DNA of the CDR3 is TGTGCCAGCAGCTTGTCCCAGGGGACCGACGAGCAGTACTTC.

CDR3 region: CASSLWAGSANTEAFF. The DNA for the CDR3 is TGTGCCAGCAGCTTATGGGCAGGGAGCGCGAACACTGAAGCTTTCTTT. This chain uses TRBV7-2 with TRBJ1-1; D might be TRBD1 (5 bases). V was cut by 2 bases and J by 1 base, with 14 bases left in between. The CDR3 is made up of 16 amino acids. Germline V lookup: CDR1 SGHTA, CDR2 FQGNSA.

The V and J genes are TRBV7-9 and TRBJ1-4; 8 bases line up with TRBD1. Germline V CDR1 and CDR2: SEHNR, FQNEAQ (reference sequence). The CDR3 length is 15 residues. V lost 5 bases and J lost 4; bases outside the gene matches: 6. As DNA, the CDR3 is TGTGCCAGCAGCGCTGCAGGACAGGGTAATGAAAAACTGTTTTTT. Protein sequence: CASSAAGQGNEKLFF.

In this sample, this clone turned up once. The chain is built from TRBV5-1 and TRBJ2-1; D unclear. The V end was cut by 4 bases, the J end by 2 bases, with 13 bases between. The CDR3 covers 15 residues. CDR1 is SGHRS and CDR2 is YFSETQ in the germline V gene. CDR3 protein: CASSRTKTPYNEQFF. Here the CDR3 DNA reads TGCGCCAGCAGCAGAACTAAGACACCCTACAATGAGCAGTTCTTC.

The J gene is TRBJ2-7, the V gene TRBV10-1; D possibly matches TRBD1 or TRBD2 (5 bases each). CDR3 length: 14 residues. Trimming removed 5 bases at V and 7 bases at J, with 18 bases between. Germline-derived CDR1 and CDR2 are WNHNN and SYGVQD (reference sequence). The DNA of the CDR3 is TGCGCCAGCAGTCCCCGGGACGGTCGGCTAGAGCAGTACTTC. Its translation: CASSPRDGRLEQYF.